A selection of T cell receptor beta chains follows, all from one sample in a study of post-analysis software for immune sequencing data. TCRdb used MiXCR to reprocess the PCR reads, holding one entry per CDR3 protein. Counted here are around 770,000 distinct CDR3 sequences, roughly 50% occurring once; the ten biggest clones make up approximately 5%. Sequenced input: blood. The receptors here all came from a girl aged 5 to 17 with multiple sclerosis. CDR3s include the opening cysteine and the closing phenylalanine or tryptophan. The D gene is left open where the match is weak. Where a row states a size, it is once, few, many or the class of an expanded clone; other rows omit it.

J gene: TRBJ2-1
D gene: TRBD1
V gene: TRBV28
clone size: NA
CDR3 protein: CASRGQGKEQFF
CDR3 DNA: TGTGCCAGCAGGGGACAGGGTAAAGAGCAGTTCTTC

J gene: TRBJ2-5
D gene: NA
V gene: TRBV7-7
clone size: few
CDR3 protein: CASSPIIDSQETQYF
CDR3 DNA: TGTGCTAGCAGCCCGATCATAGACAGCCAAGAGACCCAGTACTTC

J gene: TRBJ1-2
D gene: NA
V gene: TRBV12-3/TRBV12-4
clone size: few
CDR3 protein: CASSLVGIHYGYTF
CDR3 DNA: TGTGCCAGCAGTTTAGTAGGGATACACTATGGCTACACCTTC

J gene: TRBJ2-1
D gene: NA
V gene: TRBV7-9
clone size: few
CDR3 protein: CASSPWPPNEQFF
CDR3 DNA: TGTGCCAGCAGCCCCTGGCCCCCTAATGAGCAGTTCTTC

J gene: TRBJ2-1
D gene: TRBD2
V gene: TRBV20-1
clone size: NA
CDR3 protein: CSASPREDSYNEQLF
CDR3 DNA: TGCAGTGCTAGCCCCCGGGAGGACTCCTACAATGAGCAGCTCTTC

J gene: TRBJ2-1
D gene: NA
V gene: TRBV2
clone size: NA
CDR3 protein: CASSEAITGKQFF
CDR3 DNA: TGTGCCAGCAGTGAAGCTATAACAGGAAAGCAGTTCTTC

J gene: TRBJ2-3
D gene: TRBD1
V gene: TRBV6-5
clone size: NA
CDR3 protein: CASSYSGDSITDTQYF
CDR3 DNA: TGTGCCAGCAGTTACTCGGGGGACAGTATCACAGATACGCAGTATTTT

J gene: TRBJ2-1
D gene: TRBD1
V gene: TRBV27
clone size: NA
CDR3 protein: CASSLGTGHNEQFF
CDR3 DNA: TGTGCCAGCAGTTTAGGGACAGGGCACAATGAGCAGTTCTTC

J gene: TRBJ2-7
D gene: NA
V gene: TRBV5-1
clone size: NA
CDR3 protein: CASSPQQGSLYEQYF
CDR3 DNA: TGCGCCAGCAGCCCACAACAGGGTTCTCTTTACGAGCAGTACTTC

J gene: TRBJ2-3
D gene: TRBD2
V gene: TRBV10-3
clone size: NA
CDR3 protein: CAISGSLAGLIDTQYF
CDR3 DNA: TGTGCCATCAGTGGTTCCCTAGCGGGACTGATAGATACGCAGTATTTT

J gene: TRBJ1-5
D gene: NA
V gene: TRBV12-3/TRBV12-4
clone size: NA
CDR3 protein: CASARGSGNQPQHF
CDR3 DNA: TGTGCCAGCGCTAGGGGGTCGGGCAATCAGCCCCAGCATTTT

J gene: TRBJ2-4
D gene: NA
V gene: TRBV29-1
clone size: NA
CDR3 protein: CSGRSPGGIQYF
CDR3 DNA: TGCAGCGGGAGATCACCCGGGGGCATTCAGTACTTC

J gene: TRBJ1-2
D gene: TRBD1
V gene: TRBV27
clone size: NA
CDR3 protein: CASSLQGNTKNYGYTF
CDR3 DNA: TGTGCCAGCAGCCTACAGGGGAACACAAAAAACTATGGCTACACCTTC

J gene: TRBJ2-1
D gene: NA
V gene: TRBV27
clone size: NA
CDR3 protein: CASSLAQEEFF
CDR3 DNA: TGTGCCAGCAGTTTAGCCCAAGAGGAGTTCTTC

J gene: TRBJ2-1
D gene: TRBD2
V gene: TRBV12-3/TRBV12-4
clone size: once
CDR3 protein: CASSFTSATYNEQFF
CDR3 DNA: TGTGCCAGCAGTTTCACTAGCGCGACATACAATGAGCAGTTCTTC

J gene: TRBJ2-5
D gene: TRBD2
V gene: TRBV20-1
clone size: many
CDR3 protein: CSARVGGGQETQYF
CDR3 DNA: TGCAGTGCTAGAGTCGGCGGGGGCCAAGAGACCCAGTACTTC

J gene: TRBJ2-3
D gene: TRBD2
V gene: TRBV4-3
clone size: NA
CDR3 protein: CASSQRGGGVTDTQYF
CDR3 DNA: TGCGCCAGCAGCCAACGCGGGGGAGGGGTCACAGATACGCAGTATTTT

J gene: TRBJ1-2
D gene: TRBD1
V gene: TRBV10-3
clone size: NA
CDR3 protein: CAISDPDRGLVGYGYTF
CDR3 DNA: TGTGCCATCAGTGATCCGGACAGGGGGCTTGTGGGCTATGGCTACACCTTC

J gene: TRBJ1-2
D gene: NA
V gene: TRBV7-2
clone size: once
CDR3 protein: CASSPTEYGYTF
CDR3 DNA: TGTGCCAGCAGCCCGACCGAGTATGGCTACACCTTC

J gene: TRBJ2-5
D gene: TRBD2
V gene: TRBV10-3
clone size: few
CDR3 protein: CATGSQREAGETQYF
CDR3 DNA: TGTGCCACCGGGTCTCAGCGGGAGGCCGGAGAGACCCAGTACTTC

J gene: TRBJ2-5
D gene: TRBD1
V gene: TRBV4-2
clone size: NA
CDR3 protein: CASNQTTGEETQYF
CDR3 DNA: TGTGCCAGCAACCAGACGACAGGGGAGGAGACCCAGTACTTC

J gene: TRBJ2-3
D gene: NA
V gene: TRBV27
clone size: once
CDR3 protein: CASNLGVSSADTQYF
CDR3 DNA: TGTGCCAGCAACCTGGGTGTTAGCTCCGCAGATACGCAGTATTTT

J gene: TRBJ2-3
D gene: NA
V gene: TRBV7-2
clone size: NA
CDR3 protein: CASSLAMPPTQYF
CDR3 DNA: TGTGCCAGCAGCTTAGCGATGCCCCCTACGCAGTATTTT

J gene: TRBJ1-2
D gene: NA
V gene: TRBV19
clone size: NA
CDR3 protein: CASSIETPTDGYTF
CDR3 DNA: TGTGCCAGTAGTATAGAAACCCCAACGGATGGCTACACCTTC

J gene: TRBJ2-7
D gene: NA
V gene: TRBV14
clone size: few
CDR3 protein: CASRGDAAYEQYF
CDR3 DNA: TGTGCCAGCAGGGGGGACGCCGCCTACGAGCAGTACTTC

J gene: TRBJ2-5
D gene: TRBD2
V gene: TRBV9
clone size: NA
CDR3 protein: CASSVELAGSWETQYF
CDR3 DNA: TGTGCCAGCAGCGTAGAGCTAGCGGGGTCGTGGGAGACCCAGTACTTC

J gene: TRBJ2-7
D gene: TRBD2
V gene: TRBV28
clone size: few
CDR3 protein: CASSGTSGRANYFEQYF
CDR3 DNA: TGTGCCAGCAGTGGGACTAGCGGGAGGGCCAACTATTTCGAGCAGTACTTC

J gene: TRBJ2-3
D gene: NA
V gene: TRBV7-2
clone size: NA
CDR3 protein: CAGTNGDTQYF
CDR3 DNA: TGTGCCGGAACAAATGGAGATACGCAGTATTTT

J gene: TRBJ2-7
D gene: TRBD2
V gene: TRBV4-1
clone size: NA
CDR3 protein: CASSQDVLGPSGISNEQYF
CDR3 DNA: TGCGCCAGCAGCCAAGACGTGCTGGGGCCTAGCGGGATCTCTAACGAGCAGTACTTC

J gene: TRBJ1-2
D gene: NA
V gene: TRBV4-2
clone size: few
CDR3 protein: CASSQEDKVYGYTF
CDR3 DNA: TGTGCCAGCAGCCAAGAAGACAAGGTCTATGGCTACACCTTC

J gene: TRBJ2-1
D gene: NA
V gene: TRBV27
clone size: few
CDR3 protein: CASSSLGAGLNNEQFF
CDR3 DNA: TGTGCCAGCAGTTCGCTGGGGGCGGGACTCAACAATGAGCAGTTCTTC

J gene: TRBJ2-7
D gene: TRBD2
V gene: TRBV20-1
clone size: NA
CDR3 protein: CSARPGRAMDEQYF
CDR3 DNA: TGCAGTGCTAGACCCGGGAGGGCCATGGACGAGCAGTACTTC

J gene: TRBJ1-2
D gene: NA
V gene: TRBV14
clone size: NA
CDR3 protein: CASSPGRMSHGYTF
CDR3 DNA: TGTGCCAGCAGCCCCGGTCGGATGAGCCATGGCTACACCTTC

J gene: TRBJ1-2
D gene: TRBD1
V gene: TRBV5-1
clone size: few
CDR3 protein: CASSLAGTGRRANYGYTF
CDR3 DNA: TGCGCCAGCAGCTTGGCCGGGACAGGACGTCGTGCTAACTATGGCTACACCTTC

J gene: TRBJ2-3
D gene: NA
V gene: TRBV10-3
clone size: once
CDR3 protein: CAIRDFPGTDTQYF
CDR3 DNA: TGTGCCATCAGGGACTTCCCAGGCACAGATACGCAGTATTTT

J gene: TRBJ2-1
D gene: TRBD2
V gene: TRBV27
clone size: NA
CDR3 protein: CASSIGLAGEEQFF
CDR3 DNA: TGTGCCAGCAGTATCGGACTAGCGGGAGAAGAGCAGTTCTTC

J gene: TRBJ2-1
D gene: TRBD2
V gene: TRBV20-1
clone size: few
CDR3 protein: CSASGRGNEQFF
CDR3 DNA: TGCAGTGCTAGCGGGAGGGGGAATGAGCAGTTCTTC

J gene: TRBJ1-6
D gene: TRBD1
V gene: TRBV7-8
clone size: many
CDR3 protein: CASSNAGTGGPSPLHF
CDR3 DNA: TGTGCCAGCAGCAACGCCGGGACAGGGGGCCCTTCACCCCTCCACTTT

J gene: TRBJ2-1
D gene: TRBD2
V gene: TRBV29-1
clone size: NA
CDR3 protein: CSVASGSAREQFF
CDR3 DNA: TGCAGCGTTGCTAGCGGGAGCGCCCGGGAGCAGTTCTTC

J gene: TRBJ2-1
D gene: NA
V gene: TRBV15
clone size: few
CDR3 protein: CATSIDRVQGGNEQFF
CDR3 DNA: TGTGCCACCAGCATCGACAGGGTCCAGGGGGGGAATGAGCAGTTTTTC

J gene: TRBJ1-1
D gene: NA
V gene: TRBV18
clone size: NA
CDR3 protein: CASSQIPGMNTEAFF
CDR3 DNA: TGTGCCAGCTCGCAAATACCCGGGATGAACACTGAAGCTTTCTTT

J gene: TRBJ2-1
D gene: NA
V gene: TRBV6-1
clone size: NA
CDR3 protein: CASSEWQGRNEQFF
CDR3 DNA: TGTGCCAGCAGTGAATGGCAGGGGAGGAATGAGCAGTTCTTC

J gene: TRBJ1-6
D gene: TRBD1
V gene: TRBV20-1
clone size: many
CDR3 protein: CSARGTGGFRNSPLHF
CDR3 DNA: TGCAGTGCTAGAGGAACAGGGGGCTTTCGGAATTCACCCCTCCACTTT

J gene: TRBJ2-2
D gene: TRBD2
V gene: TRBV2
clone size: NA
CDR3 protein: CASSEFSGGNTGELFF
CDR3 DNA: TGTGCCAGTAGTGAATTTAGCGGGGGGAACACCGGGGAGCTGTTTTTT

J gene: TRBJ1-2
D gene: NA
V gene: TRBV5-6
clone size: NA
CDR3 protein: CASSGVTYGGYTF
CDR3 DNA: TGTGCCAGCAGCGGAGTGACATACGGGGGCTACACCTTC

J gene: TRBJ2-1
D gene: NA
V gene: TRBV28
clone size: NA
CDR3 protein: CASLSQQPRNEQFF
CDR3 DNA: TGTGCCAGCCTGAGTCAGCAGCCCCGTAATGAGCAGTTCTTC

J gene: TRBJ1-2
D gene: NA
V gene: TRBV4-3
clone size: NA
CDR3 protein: CASSQDVWGYGYTF
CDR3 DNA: TGCGCCAGCAGCCAAGATGTGTGGGGCTATGGCTACACCTTC

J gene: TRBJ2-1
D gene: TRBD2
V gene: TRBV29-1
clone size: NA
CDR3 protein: CSVDVLAGGGEQFF
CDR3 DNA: TGCAGCGTTGATGTACTAGCGGGAGGCGGTGAGCAGTTCTTC

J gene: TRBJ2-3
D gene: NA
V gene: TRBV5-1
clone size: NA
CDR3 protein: CASSLVIGSSGRTDTQYF
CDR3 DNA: TGCGCCAGCAGCTTGGTCATAGGGAGTAGCGGCCGCACAGATACGCAGTATTTT

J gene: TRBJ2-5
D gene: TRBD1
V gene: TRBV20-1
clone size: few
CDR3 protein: CSARTGLPQYF
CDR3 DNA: TGCAGTGCGAGGACAGGCCTTCCCCAGTACTTC

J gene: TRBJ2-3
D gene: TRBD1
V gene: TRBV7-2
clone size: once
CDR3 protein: CASSVQGQNTDTQYF
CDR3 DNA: TGTGCCAGCAGCGTACAGGGACAGAACACAGATACGCAGTATTTT

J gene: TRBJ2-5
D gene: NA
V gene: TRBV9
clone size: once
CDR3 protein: CASSAQTLGETQYF
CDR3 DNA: TGTGCCAGCAGCGCGCAAACCTTGGGAGAGACCCAGTACTTC

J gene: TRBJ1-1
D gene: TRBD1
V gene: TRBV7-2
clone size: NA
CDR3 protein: CASSLPGTEEAFF
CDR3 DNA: TGTGCCAGCAGCTTACCCGGGACAGAAGAAGCTTTCTTT

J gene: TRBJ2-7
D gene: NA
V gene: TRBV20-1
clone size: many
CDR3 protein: CSARGGYEQYF
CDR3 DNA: TGCAGTGCTAGAGGGGGCTACGAGCAGTACTTC

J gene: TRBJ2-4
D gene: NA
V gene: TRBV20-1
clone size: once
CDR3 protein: CSARVPTDLAKNIQYF
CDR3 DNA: TGCAGTGCTAGAGTTCCGACTGATTTAGCCAAAAACATTCAGTACTTC

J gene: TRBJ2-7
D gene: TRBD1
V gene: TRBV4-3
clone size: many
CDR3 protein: CASSHSGTGGYEQYF
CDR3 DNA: TGCGCCAGCAGCCACTCAGGGACAGGGGGCTACGAGCAGTACTTC

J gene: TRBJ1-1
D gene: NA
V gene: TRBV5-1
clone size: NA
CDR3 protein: CASSLDGLNTEAFF
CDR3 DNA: TGCGCCAGCAGCTTGGACGGGTTAAACACTGAAGCTTTCTTT

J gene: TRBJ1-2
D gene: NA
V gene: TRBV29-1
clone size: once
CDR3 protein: CSVEDRDGGALGYTF
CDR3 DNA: TGCAGCGTTGAAGATCGGGACGGGGGTGCCTTGGGCTACACCTTC

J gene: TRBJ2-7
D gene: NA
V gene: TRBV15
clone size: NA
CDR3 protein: CATSRLGSDYEQYF
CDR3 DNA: TGTGCCACCAGCAGACTCGGATCGGACTACGAGCAGTACTTC